The rows below give T cell receptor beta chains drawn from one sample of a study of T cell responses to AZD1222 COVID-19 vaccine. The protocol was immunoSEQ multiplex PCR, while the TCRdb copy is restricted to in-frame clones and leaves out a portion. The sample lists 140,000 or so clones, around nine tenths seen once, with about 1.8% in the top ten. The specimen was peripheral blood, collected 28 days after the second AZD1222 dose. Receptors originate from an adult who received the AZD1222 COVID-19 vaccine. Both conserved end residues are part of each CDR3. A D gene is named only where the DNA matches it firmly. A row's size may be missing; if present it is once, few, many or a size class.

d_gene: TRBD2
abundance: -
v_gene: TRBV27
j_gene: TRBJ2-1
CDR3aa: CASSFVTSGNEQFF
CDR3nt: TGTGCCAGCAGTTTCGTGACTAGCGGGAATGAGCAGTTCTTC

d_gene: -
abundance: -
v_gene: TRBV2
j_gene: TRBJ1-1
CDR3aa: CASSEEVSGNTEAFF
CDR3nt: TGTGCCAGCAGTGAAGAGGTCTCAGGGAACACTGAAGCTTTCTTT

d_gene: -
abundance: once
v_gene: TRBV6-2/TRBV6-3
j_gene: TRBJ2-4
CDR3aa: CASSYRRERHIQYF
CDR3nt: TGTGCCAGCAGTTACCGCAGGGAGAGGCACATTCAGTACTTC

d_gene: -
abundance: -
v_gene: TRBV27
j_gene: TRBJ2-5
CDR3aa: CASSRGREETQYF
CDR3nt: TGTGCCAGCAGCCGGGGCAGGGAGGAGACCCAGTACTTC

d_gene: TRBD2
abundance: -
v_gene: TRBV6-6
j_gene: TRBJ2-2
CDR3aa: CASSPRIRGTSGRVNTGELFF
CDR3nt: TGTGCCAGCAGCCCCCGAATAAGGGGCACTAGCGGGAGGGTTAACACCGGGGAGCTGTTTTTT

d_gene: TRBD1
abundance: -
v_gene: TRBV29-1
j_gene: TRBJ1-1
CDR3aa: CSVVKGGWGTEAFF
CDR3nt: TGCAGCGTTGTAAAAGGGGGCTGGGGCACTGAAGCTTTCTTT

d_gene: -
abundance: -
v_gene: TRBV5-1
j_gene: TRBJ2-1
CDR3aa: CASSSAGSYNEQFF
CDR3nt: TGCGCCAGCAGCTCTGCGGGCTCCTACAATGAGCAGTTCTTC

d_gene: -
abundance: once
v_gene: TRBV18
j_gene: TRBJ1-6
CDR3aa: CASSPGGDSPLHF
CDR3nt: TGTGCCAGCTCACCAGGGGGCGATTCACCCCTCCACTTT

d_gene: -
abundance: -
v_gene: TRBV30
j_gene: TRBJ1-1
CDR3aa: CAWSVRRGRNTEAFF
CDR3nt: TGTGCCTGGAGTGTACGGAGGGGACGGAACACTGAAGCTTTCTTT

d_gene: TRBD1
abundance: once
v_gene: TRBV4-2
j_gene: TRBJ2-1
CDR3aa: CASSQAQTGGSYNEQFF
CDR3nt: TGTGCCAGCAGCCAAGCCCAAACAGGGGGCTCTTACAATGAGCAGTTCTTC

d_gene: TRBD1
abundance: -
v_gene: TRBV30
j_gene: TRBJ2-3
CDR3aa: CAWSFPPGQGTDTQYF
CDR3nt: TGTGCCTGGAGTTTCCCCCCGGGACAGGGAACAGATACGCAGTATTTT

d_gene: -
abundance: -
v_gene: TRBV5-1
j_gene: TRBJ2-1
CDR3aa: CASCLYPGLNNEQFF
CDR3nt: TGCGCCAGCTGTCTATATCCGGGACTGAACAATGAGCAGTTCTTC

d_gene: -
abundance: -
v_gene: TRBV15
j_gene: TRBJ1-1
CDR3aa: CATSSRAENTEAFF
CDR3nt: TGTGCCACCAGCAGCAGGGCCGAGAACACTGAAGCTTTCTTT

d_gene: TRBD1
abundance: -
v_gene: TRBV9
j_gene: TRBJ2-7
CDR3aa: CASSVGDRGYEQYF
CDR3nt: TGTGCCAGCAGCGTAGGGGACAGGGGCTACGAGCAGTACTTC

d_gene: -
abundance: -
v_gene: TRBV7-3
j_gene: TRBJ2-3
CDR3aa: CASSARAQDTQYF
CDR3nt: TGTGCCAGCTCCGCCCGGGCTCAAGATACGCAGTATTTT

d_gene: -
abundance: -
v_gene: TRBV4-1
j_gene: TRBJ1-1
CDR3aa: CASSQGGEGAFF
CDR3nt: TGCGCCAGCAGCCAAGGGGGCGAGGGAGCTTTCTTT

d_gene: TRBD1
abundance: -
v_gene: TRBV12-5
j_gene: TRBJ2-3
CDR3aa: CASGAGTVTDTQYF
CDR3nt: TGTGCTAGTGGCGCCGGGACAGTCACAGATACGCAGTATTTT

d_gene: -
abundance: -
v_gene: TRBV27
j_gene: TRBJ1-1
CDR3aa: CASSLSSGLATEAFF
CDR3nt: TGTGCCAGCAGTTTATCGTCGGGGCTCGCCACTGAAGCTTTCTTT

d_gene: -
abundance: -
v_gene: TRBV18
j_gene: TRBJ1-4
CDR3aa: CASSPQWVANEKLFF
CDR3nt: TGTGCCAGCTCACCTCAGTGGGTGGCTAATGAAAAACTGTTTTTT

d_gene: TRBD1
abundance: -
v_gene: TRBV6-5
j_gene: TRBJ2-7
CDR3aa: CASSRQGERNEQYF
CDR3nt: TGTGCCAGCAGTCGACAGGGTGAACGGAACGAGCAGTACTTC

d_gene: -
abundance: -
v_gene: TRBV4-2
j_gene: TRBJ1-6
CDR3aa: CASSLNLRDNSPLHF
CDR3nt: TGTGCCAGCAGCCTAAATCTGCGGGATAATTCACCCCTCCACTTT

d_gene: -
abundance: -
v_gene: TRBV30
j_gene: TRBJ1-4
CDR3aa: CAWKPSAAEKLFF
CDR3nt: TGTGCCTGGAAGCCCTCGGCGGCTGAAAAACTGTTTTTT

d_gene: -
abundance: -
v_gene: TRBV18
j_gene: TRBJ1-1
CDR3aa: CASSLDSNTEAFF
CDR3nt: TGTGCCAGCTCACTAGACAGCAACACTGAAGCTTTCTTT

d_gene: TRBD2
abundance: -
v_gene: TRBV2
j_gene: TRBJ2-1
CDR3aa: CASGRTSGWGNEQFF
CDR3nt: TGTGCCAGCGGCCGAACTAGCGGGTGGGGTAATGAGCAGTTCTTC

d_gene: TRBD2
abundance: -
v_gene: TRBV27
j_gene: TRBJ2-3
CDR3aa: CASSWTSGITDTQYF
CDR3nt: TGTGCCAGCAGTTGGACTAGCGGGATAACAGATACGCAGTATTTT

d_gene: -
abundance: -
v_gene: TRBV6-5
j_gene: TRBJ1-2
CDR3aa: CASSYSNRPLGYTF
CDR3nt: TGTGCCAGCAGTTACTCGAATCGACCTCTAGGCTACACCTTC

d_gene: -
abundance: -
v_gene: TRBV4-2
j_gene: TRBJ1-6
CDR3aa: CASSRFGGTPLHF
CDR3nt: TGTGCCAGCAGCCGGTTTGGGGGGACACCCCTCCACTTT